The text below deals with one TCR beta chain. The CDR3 length is 18 residues. Germline V CDR1 and CDR2: MDHEN, SYDVKM. With 6 bases removed from V and 0 bases from J, the gap between germline ends came to 18 bases. These data are taken from a study of blood T cells in healthy people across ages. A J-beta primer mix and a sample-barcoded 5' primer were used in a second PCR of roughly 6 to 11 cycles. TCRdb reprocessed the 5' RACE reads with MiXCR, giving one entry per CDR3 protein. This table has roughly 560,000 distinct CDR3 sequences, 24% appearing once. The same sample was also studied in work on T cells of mothers and their children. That work adds: The study recruited a few healthy Caucasian mothers and their six children as donors.

The TCR comes from a boy aged 10-17 years in good health. The sequencing input was blood. The chain has TRBV28 and TRBJ2-6, with D possibly matching TRBD2 (7 bases). CDR3 sequence (DNA): TGTGCCAGCAGAGGGAGGGACAAGACCAACTCTGGGGCCAACGTCCTGACTTTC. As protein: CASRGRDKTNSGANVLTF. The variable domain in full, completed from reference TRBV28 and TRBJ2-6, reads DVKVTQSSRYLVKRTGEKVFLECVQDMDHENMFWYRQDPGLGLRLIYFSYDVKMKEKGDIPEGYSVSREKKERFSLILESASTNQTSMYLCASRGRDKTNSGANVLTFGAGSRLTVL.